The sequence of this T cell receptor beta chain was determined in a study of blood T cell repertoires in COVID-19. Study-wide background: Donors in the United States, Italy and Spain gave samples during acute or convalescent COVID-19. PBMCs, B-cell-depleted T cells, or T cells provided the cDNA or gDNA that made up the material.

Authors' data handling: Reference gene primer amplification in the assay estimated nucleated cell counts. Libraries were prepared by immunoSEQ multiplex PCR; TCRdb keeps only in-frame clonotypes and omits some of them. Clone size and the V and J calls come from that table; the DNA yielded D and trimming. The sample shows fewer than 350,000 clones, around 89% of them seen only once. Deletions cut 6 bases from V and 5 bases from J, with 13 bases between. The CDR3 totals 13 residues. Germline loops: CDR1 LNHDA, CDR2 SQIVND (reference sequence). The sample was peripheral blood. This receptor was identified in a man between 40 and 49 years old with acute or convalescent COVID-19. This chain joins TRBV19 and TRBJ1-2; tentatively, D is TRBD1 (5 bases). The DNA of the CDR3 is TGTGCCAGTAGAGAAGGGGCGAGGTATGGCTACACCTTC. Amino acids: CASREGARYGYTF.